This T cell receptor beta chain was obtained from a study of T-cell reconstitution after alpha-beta-depleted transplantation in children. Molecular barcoding with unique molecular identifiers was used for the TCRbeta library. One entry per CDR3 protein, called by TCRdb with MiXCR from the PCR reads. The sample lists 490,000 or so distinct CDR3 sequences, about 10% seen once, with around 2.2% in the top ten. This CDR3 spans 16 amino acids. CDR1 and CDR2 from the germline V gene are DFQATT and SNEGSKA (reference sequence). The V and J ends lost 1 base and 1 base respectively, with 13 bases between them. This clonotype appeared many times.

This specimen consisted of PBMCs, obtained before TCRalphabeta/CD19-depleted stem cell transplant. The chain uses TRBV20-1 and TRBJ2-2; maybe TRBD1 (6 bases). The sequence came from a child younger than 10 with inherited bone marrow failure, due to receive a stem cell transplant. The CDR3 is CSARGISDRNTGELFF. CDR3 in DNA: TGCAGTGCTAGAGGTATATCGGACAGGAACACCGGGGAGCTGTTTTTT.